This TCR beta chain was recovered during a study of blood T cell repertoires in COVID-19. Overall study context: Spain, Italy and the United States supplied samples that represented acute and convalescent COVID-19. T cells, B-cell-depleted T cells, or PBMCs provided the cDNA or gDNA that served as material.

This clone was seen a single time. V dropped 0 bases and J dropped 0 bases, with 6 bases sitting between them. CDR3 size: 14 residues. The germline V gene encodes CDR1 LNHNV and CDR2 YYDKDF (reference sequence). In the study's own analysis: Amplification from reference gene primers served as the basis for estimated nucleated cell counts. Assay used: immunoSEQ multiplex PCR; TCRdb lists only in-frame clones, some missing. The DNA gave D and trimming, while V, J and clone size come from that table. The sample lists under 130,000 clones, roughly 87% seen once, with 6% to 6.5% in the top ten. V gene TRBV15 combines with J gene TRBJ2-7, with D hard to call. This receptor was identified in a human donor in a cohort sampled during active COVID-19. Source material: peripheral blood. The CDR3 protein is CATSRDHISYEQYF. Written as DNA, the CDR3 is TGTGCCACCAGCAGAGATCACATCTCCTACGAGCAGTACTTC. Full variable domain (rest looked up from reference TRBV15 and TRBJ2-7): DAMVIQNPRYQVTQFGKPVTLSCSQTLNHNVMYWYQQKSSQAPKLLFHYYDKDFNNEADTPDNFQSRRPNTSFCFLDIRSPGLGDTAMYLCATSRDHISYEQYFGPGTRLTVT.